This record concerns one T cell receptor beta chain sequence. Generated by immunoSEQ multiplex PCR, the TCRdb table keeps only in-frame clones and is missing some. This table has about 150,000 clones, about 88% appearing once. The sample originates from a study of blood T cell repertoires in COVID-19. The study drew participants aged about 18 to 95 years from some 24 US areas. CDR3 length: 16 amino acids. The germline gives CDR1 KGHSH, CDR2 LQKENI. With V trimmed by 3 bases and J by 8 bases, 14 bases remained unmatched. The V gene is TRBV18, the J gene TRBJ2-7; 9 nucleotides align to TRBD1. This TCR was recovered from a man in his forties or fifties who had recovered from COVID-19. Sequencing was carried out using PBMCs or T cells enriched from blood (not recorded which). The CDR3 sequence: CASSPRTTGTGNKQYF. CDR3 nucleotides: TGTGCCAGCTCACCGCGAACCACCGGGACAGGGAATAAGCAGTACTTC.